This T cell receptor beta chain was retrieved from a study of cytomegalovirus exposure and HLA in healthy donors. With respect to this clone: Its antigen is as yet unknown.

This CDR3 is 14 amino acids long. The germline V gene has CDR1 SQVTM and CDR2 ANQGSEA. Trimming removed 6 bases from V and 3 bases from J; junction bases left unmatched: 8. General observations from the study: Serostatus for CMV was the only available immune exposure information. Per published accounts, TCR beta sequences correctly predicted the HLA-A and HLA-B alleles of most subjects.

The PCR ran on 60 Vbeta and 13 Jbeta primers. Here immunoSEQ multiplex PCR was the method, and the copy in TCRdb shows in-frame clones only, minus some. The table records under 200,000 clones, around 85% of them present only once. The specimen was PBMCs. This receptor was taken from a man aged 18 to 29 in good health and CMV-seropositive. This chain joins TRBV29-1 and TRBJ2-7; TRBD1 matches 10 bases. The CDR3 protein is CSVDPGQGSYEQYF. The CDR3 DNA is TGCAGCGTCGACCCGGGACAGGGGAGCTACGAGCAGTACTTC.